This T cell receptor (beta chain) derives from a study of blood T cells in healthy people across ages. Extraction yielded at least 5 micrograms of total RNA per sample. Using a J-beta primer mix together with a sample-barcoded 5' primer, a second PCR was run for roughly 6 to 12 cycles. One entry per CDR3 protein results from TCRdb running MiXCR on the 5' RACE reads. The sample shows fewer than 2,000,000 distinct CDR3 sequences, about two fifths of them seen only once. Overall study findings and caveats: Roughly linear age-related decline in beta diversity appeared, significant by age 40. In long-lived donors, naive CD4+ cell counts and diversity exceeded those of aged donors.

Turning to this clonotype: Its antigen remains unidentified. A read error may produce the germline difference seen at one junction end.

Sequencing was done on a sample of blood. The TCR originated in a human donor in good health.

The CDR3 is CASSFAGRDAQYF. The CDR3 coding sequence is TGTGCCAGCAGTTTCGCAGGAAGAGATGCGCAGTATTTT. The V gene is TRBV12-3 or TRBV12-4, the J gene TRBJ2-3; no clear D. This CDR3 region has 13 residues.